The rows below give T cell receptor beta chains drawn from one sample of a study of blood T cell repertoires in COVID-19. The repertoire was sequenced with immunoSEQ multiplex PCR; TCRdb's copy has only in-frame clones and lacks some. The data contain roughly 320,000 clones, 85% to 90% of them singletons. Sequencing was performed on peripheral blood. The receptors stem from a woman aged 25 to 39 with COVID-19, enrolled during active disease. Both conserved end residues are part of each CDR3. A D gene is named only where the DNA matches it firmly. The size field is filled for only some rows; it gives once, few, many or a size class.

CDR3,DNA,D,size,J,V
CATSNPGQQTDTQYF,TGTGCCACCAGTAATCCGGGACAGCAAACAGATACGCAGTATTTT,TRBD1,NA,TRBJ2-3,TRBV24-1
CASREDLADAHNEQFF,TGTGCCAGTAGGGAGGACCTAGCGGACGCCCACAATGAGCAGTTCTTC,TRBD2,NA,TRBJ2-1,TRBV19
CASGYRTAEAFF,TGTGCTAGTGGTTACCGGACAGCTGAAGCTTTCTTT,NA,NA,TRBJ1-1,TRBV12-5
CATSDPRGRTGELFF,TGTGCCACCAGTGACCCCAGGGGGCGCACCGGGGAGCTGTTTTTT,TRBD1,NA,TRBJ2-2,TRBV24-1
CASSVGLAGGSYEQYF,TGTGCCAGCAGCGTAGGACTAGCGGGGGGATCCTACGAGCAGTACTTC,TRBD2,once,TRBJ2-7,TRBV9
CASSEGGHPGELFF,TGTGCCAGCAGTGAAGGGGGGCACCCCGGGGAGCTGTTTTTT,NA,NA,TRBJ2-2,TRBV2
CASSAGQGESNEKLFF,TGTGCCAGCAGTGCCGGACAGGGGGAGTCAAATGAAAAACTGTTTTTT,TRBD1,NA,TRBJ1-4,TRBV2
CASSPDRVDQPQHF,TGTGCCAGCAGCCCGGACAGGGTGGATCAGCCCCAGCATTTT,TRBD1,NA,TRBJ1-5,TRBV3-1/TRBV3-2
CASSLAQGSSPLHF,TGTGCCAGCAGCTTAGCCCAGGGTAGTTCACCCCTCCACTTT,NA,NA,TRBJ1-6,TRBV7-8
CASSPRWGNTIYF,TGTGCCAGCAGCCCCCGGTGGGGAAACACCATATATTTT,NA,NA,TRBJ1-3,TRBV5-5
CASSKEVKGGGPVCDTQYF,TGTGCCAGCAGCAAAGAGGTGAAGGGCGGGGGGCCCGTTTGTGATACGCAGTATTTT,NA,once,TRBJ2-3,TRBV21-1
CASSIVGPGQGNSPLHF,TGTGCCAGTAGTATAGTGGGTCCCGGACAGGGGAATTCACCCCTCCACTTT,TRBD1,NA,TRBJ1-6,TRBV19
CASSLGYSYNEQFF,TGTGCCAGCAGCTTGGGCTATAGCTACAATGAGCAGTTCTTC,NA,NA,TRBJ2-1,TRBV5-6
CSASLSSYNSPLHF,TGCAGTGCTAGTCTAAGCTCCTATAATTCACCCCTCCACTTT,NA,NA,TRBJ1-6,TRBV20-1
CASGGQGANEQYF,TGTGCCTCGGGAGGACAGGGGGCCAACGAGCAGTACTTC,TRBD1,NA,TRBJ2-7,TRBV30
CASSQDARTDELRYYGYTF,TGCGCCAGCAGCCAAGATGCCCGGACAGACGAACTGAGATATTATGGCTACACCTTC,NA,NA,TRBJ1-2,TRBV4-3
CASQQAGEAFF,TGTGCCAGCCAACAGGCCGGTGAAGCTTTCTTT,NA,NA,TRBJ1-1,TRBV7-9
CASSWDTQPQHF,TGTGCCAGCAGCTGGGACACCCAGCCCCAGCATTTT,NA,once,TRBJ1-5,TRBV7-9
CASSLHATNEKLFF,TGTGCCAGCAGCTTACATGCAACTAATGAAAAACTGTTTTTT,NA,NA,TRBJ1-4,TRBV11-2
CSASALGRTGAYEQYF,TGCAGTGCTAGTGCCCTAGGCCGGACAGGGGCCTACGAGCAGTACTTC,TRBD1,once,TRBJ2-7,TRBV20-1
CASSQDRVDTQYF,TGTGCCAGCAGCCAAGATCGTGTAGATACGCAGTATTTT,NA,NA,TRBJ2-3,TRBV3-1/TRBV3-2
CASSYPATGNTEAFF,TGTGCCAGCAGTTACCCCGCGACAGGGAACACTGAAGCTTTCTTT,NA,NA,TRBJ1-1,TRBV6-2/TRBV6-3
CASSLGDSPYGYTF,TGTGCCAGCAGTTTAGGGGACAGTCCCTATGGCTACACCTTC,TRBD1,NA,TRBJ1-2,TRBV7-9
CATGQSNQPQHF,TGTGCCACCGGACAGAGCAATCAGCCCCAGCATTTT,NA,NA,TRBJ1-5,TRBV24-1
CASSPPGRSPRYEQYF,TGCGCCAGCAGCCCCCCTGGAAGGAGCCCGCGGTACGAGCAGTACTTC,NA,NA,TRBJ2-7,TRBV5-1
CASSRGAGRQETQYF,TGTGCCAGTAGTCGGGGGGCAGGTCGGCAAGAGACCCAGTACTTC,NA,NA,TRBJ2-5,TRBV19
CASSQGTQGTYYGYTF,TGTGCCAGCAGCCAAGGGACACAGGGGACCTACTATGGCTACACCTTC,TRBD1,once,TRBJ1-2,TRBV3-1/TRBV3-2
CASSQSPGMNTEAFF,TGCGCCAGCAGCCAATCCCCGGGGATGAACACTGAAGCTTTCTTT,NA,NA,TRBJ1-1,TRBV4-3
CASSPRDRDGELFF,TGTGCCAGCTCACCACGGGACAGGGACGGGGAGCTGTTTTTT,TRBD1,NA,TRBJ2-2,TRBV18
CASKTGDYEQYF,TGTGCCAGCAAGACAGGGGACTACGAGCAGTACTTC,TRBD1,NA,TRBJ2-7,TRBV2
CASSLPGIIEQFF,TGTGCCAGCAGCCTCCCGGGGATCATCGAGCAGTTCTTC,NA,NA,TRBJ2-1,TRBV7-9
CASSSGHYSGNTIYF,TGTGCCAGCTCATCCGGACACTACTCTGGAAACACCATATATTTT,NA,NA,TRBJ1-3,TRBV9
CASSDSEREEQFF,TGTGCCAGCAGTGACTCGGAGAGGGAGGAGCAGTTCTTC,NA,NA,TRBJ2-1,TRBV6-4
CASSQAAGMERETQYF,TGCGCCAGCAGCCAAGCGGCCGGGATGGAGAGAGAGACCCAGTACTTC,NA,NA,TRBJ2-5,TRBV4-1
CASSPGGGKAFF,TGTGCCAGCAGCCCCGGCGGGGGGAAAGCTTTCTTT,NA,NA,TRBJ1-1,TRBV7-9
CASSLAGQGGYGYTF,TGTGCCAGCAGCTTAGCGGGACAGGGAGGATATGGCTACACCTTC,TRBD1,NA,TRBJ1-2,TRBV11-3
CASSLDGLSLGDYGYTF,TGTGCCAGCAGCTTAGACGGACTCAGCCTCGGGGACTATGGCTACACCTTC,NA,NA,TRBJ1-2,TRBV7-2
CATSRGGAGSYTEAFF,TGTGCCACCAGCAGGGGGGGGGCAGGGAGTTACACTGAAGCTTTCTTT,NA,NA,TRBJ1-1,TRBV15
CSVGTGDSYGYTF,TGCAGCGTCGGGACAGGGGACTCATATGGCTACACCTTC,TRBD1,NA,TRBJ1-2,TRBV29-1
CATSRDDTNYNSPLHF,TGTGCCACCAGCAGAGACGACACAAACTATAATTCACCCCTCCACTTT,NA,NA,TRBJ1-6,TRBV15
CASSLDSSNYGYTF,TGTGCCAGCAGCTTAGATTCCAGTAACTATGGCTACACCTTC,NA,NA,TRBJ1-2,TRBV7-2
CASSDLGLTEAFF,TGTGCCAGCAGTGATCTAGGATTGACTGAAGCTTTCTTT,NA,NA,TRBJ1-1,TRBV2
CASSLAGVPYGYTF,TGTGCCAGCAGCCTCGCCGGGGTCCCCTATGGCTACACCTTC,NA,NA,TRBJ1-2,TRBV14
CASSQGSGQETQYF,TGCGCCAGCAGCCAAGGGTCGGGCCAAGAGACCCAGTACTTC,NA,NA,TRBJ2-5,TRBV4-1
CASSEGGTVSEAFF,TGCGCCAGCAGTGAGGGCGGGACAGTATCTGAAGCTTTCTTT,TRBD1,NA,TRBJ1-1,TRBV10-1
CASSPGTERNYGYTF,TGCGCCAGCAGCCCAGGGACAGAAAGAAACTATGGCTACACCTTC,TRBD1,NA,TRBJ1-2,TRBV4-1
CASTGDGDTQYF,TGTGCCAGTACAGGGGATGGGGATACGCAGTATTTT,NA,NA,TRBJ2-3,TRBV19
CASSLVVVSAKNIQYF,TGTGCCAGCAGCTTGGTAGTGGTTTCCGCCAAAAACATTCAGTACTTC,NA,NA,TRBJ2-4,TRBV5-8
CASSSARRGNTEAFF,TGTGCCAGCTCCTCCGCCCGGAGGGGGAACACTGAAGCTTTCTTT,NA,NA,TRBJ1-1,TRBV27
CASSEKGTGNEKLFF,TGTGCCAGCAGTGAAAAGGGGACAGGGAATGAAAAACTGTTTTTT,TRBD1,NA,TRBJ1-4,TRBV6-1